This note documents a single T cell receptor beta chain sequence. Its specificity is unknown. V lost 6 bases to trimming and J lost 8 bases, with 10 bases between them. This CDR3 has 11 amino acids. CDR1 is MNHNY and CDR2 is SVGAGI in the germline V gene (reference sequence). Clones were read by immunoSEQ multiplex PCR, and TCRdb kept only the in-frame ones, dropping some. The table shows more than 100,000 clones, with 80% to 90% occurring only once. These data are taken from a study of T cell responses to AZD1222 COVID-19 vaccine. Study outcomes and limitations: Unmutated variant regions reportedly attract nearly half of all spike-specific TCRs.

This receptor was identified in an adult in good health. The chain is built from TRBV6-6 and TRBJ1-2; no clear D. The sequenced sample was peripheral blood, obtained on day 0 of AZD1222 vaccination. The CDR3: CASRPGRGYTF. The CDR3 DNA is TGTGCCAGCAGACCGGGCCGCGGCTACACCTTC.